The sequence of this T cell receptor (beta chain) was determined in a study of T-cell memory formation after mild COVID-19. Overall study context: Clusters of TCRs were largely donor specific.

Researchers used 5'RACE with constant-segment primers to make TCR alpha and TCR beta cDNA libraries that carry sample barcodes and UMIs. TCRdb re-called the 5' RACE reads through MiXCR, storing one row per CDR3 protein. The table records roughly 510,000 distinct CDR3 sequences, about 18% of them present only once. Many counts were recorded for this clonotype. Antigen unknown. Trimming removed 1 base at V and 3 bases at J, with 7 bases between. The length of the CDR3 is 13 residues. Germline V CDR1 and CDR2: SGHTA, FQGNSA. Overall study results and limits: Cross-reactive memory seemingly joined, as some responding clones were found in pre-infection memory.

The sequence was collected from an adult woman who had mild COVID-19 (a few samples of this study predate the infection). Cell type and time point are not known. This chain links TRBV7-2 with TRBJ2-7; D not certain. Sequenced material: PBMCs or a T cell subset sorted from them (not recorded which). CDR3 in DNA: TGTGCCAGCAGCTTAGAACGCTTCTACGAGCAGTACTTC. It yields the protein CASSLERFYEQYF.